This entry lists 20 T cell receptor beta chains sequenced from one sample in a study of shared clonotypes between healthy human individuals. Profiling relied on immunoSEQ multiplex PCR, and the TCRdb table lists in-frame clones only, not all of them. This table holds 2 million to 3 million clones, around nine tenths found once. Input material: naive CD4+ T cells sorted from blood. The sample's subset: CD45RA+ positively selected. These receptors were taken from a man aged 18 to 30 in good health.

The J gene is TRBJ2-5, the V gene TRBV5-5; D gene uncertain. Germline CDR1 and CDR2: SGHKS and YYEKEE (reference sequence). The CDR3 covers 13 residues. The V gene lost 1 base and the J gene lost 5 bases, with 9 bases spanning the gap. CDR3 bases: TGTGCCAGCAGCTTGTTGGCCCCGGAGACCCAGTACTTC. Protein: CASSLLAPETQYF. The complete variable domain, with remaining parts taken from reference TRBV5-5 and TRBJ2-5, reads DAGVTQSPTHLIKTRGQQVTLRCSPISGHKSVSWYQQVLGQGPQFIFQYYEKEERGRGNFPDRFSARQFPNYSSELNVNALLLGDSALYLCASSLLAPETQYFGPGTRLLVL.

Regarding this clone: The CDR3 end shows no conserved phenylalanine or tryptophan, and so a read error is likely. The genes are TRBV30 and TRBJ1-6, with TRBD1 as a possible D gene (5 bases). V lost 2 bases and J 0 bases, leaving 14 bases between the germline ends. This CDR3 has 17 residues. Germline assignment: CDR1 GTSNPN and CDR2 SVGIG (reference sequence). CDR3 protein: CAWSQGRASSYNSPLHV. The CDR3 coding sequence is TGTGCCTGGAGTCAGGGCAGGGCTAGCTCCTATAATTCACCCCTCCACGTT.

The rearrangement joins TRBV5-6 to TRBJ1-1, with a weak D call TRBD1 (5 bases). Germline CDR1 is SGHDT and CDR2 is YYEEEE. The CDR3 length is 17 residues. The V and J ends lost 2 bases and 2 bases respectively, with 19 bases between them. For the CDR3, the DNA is TGTGCCAGCAGCTTACCTGGTGGATGGGGGGTCAACACTGAAGCTTTCTTT. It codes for CASSLPGGWGVNTEAFF.

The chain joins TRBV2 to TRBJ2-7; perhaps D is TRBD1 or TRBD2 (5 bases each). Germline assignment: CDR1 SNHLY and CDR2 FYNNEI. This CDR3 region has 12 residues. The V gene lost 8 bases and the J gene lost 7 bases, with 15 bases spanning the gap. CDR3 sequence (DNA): TGTGCCAGCGTCTGGACGGGGCCAGAGCAGTACTTC. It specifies CASVWTGPEQYF.

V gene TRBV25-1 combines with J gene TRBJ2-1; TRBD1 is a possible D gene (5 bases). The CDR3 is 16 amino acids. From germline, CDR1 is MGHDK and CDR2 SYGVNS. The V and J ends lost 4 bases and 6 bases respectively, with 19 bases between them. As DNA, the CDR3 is TGTGCCAGCAGTGCCAACCCCGGAGCAGGGCCCAATGAGCAGTTCTTC. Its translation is CASSANPGAGPNEQFF. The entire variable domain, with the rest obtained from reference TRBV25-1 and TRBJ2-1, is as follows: EADIYQTPRYLVIGTGKKITLECSQTMGHDKMYWYQQDPGMELHLIHYSYGVNSTEKGDLSSESTVSRIRTEHFPLTLESARPSHTSQYLCASSANPGAGPNEQFFGPGTRLTVL.

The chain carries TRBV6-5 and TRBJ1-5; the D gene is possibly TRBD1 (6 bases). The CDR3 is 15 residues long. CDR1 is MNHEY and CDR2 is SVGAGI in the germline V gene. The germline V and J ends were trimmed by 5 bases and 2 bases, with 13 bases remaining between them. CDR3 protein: CASSKGRQGNQPQHF. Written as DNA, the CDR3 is TGTGCCAGCAGTAAGGGCCGACAGGGCAATCAGCCCCAGCATTTT.

CDR3 nucleotides: TGTGCCAGCAGCGTAGCGGCACGCTCCACAGATACGCAGTATTTT. Translation gives CASSVAARSTDTQYF. The V gene is TRBV9, the J gene TRBJ2-3; no reliable D call. The ends were cut back, 0 bases at V and 2 bases at J, with 10 bases in the middle. CDR1 and CDR2 from the germline V gene are SGDLS and YYNGEE. The CDR3 has 15 amino acids.

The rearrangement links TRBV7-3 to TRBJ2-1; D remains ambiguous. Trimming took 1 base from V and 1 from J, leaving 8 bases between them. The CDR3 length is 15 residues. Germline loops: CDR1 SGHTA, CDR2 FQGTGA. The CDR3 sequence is CASSLRGKSYNEQFF. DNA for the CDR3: TGTGCCAGCAGCTTAAGAGGAAAATCCTACAATGAGCAGTTCTTC. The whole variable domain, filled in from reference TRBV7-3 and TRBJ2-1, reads GAGVSQTPSNKVTEKGKYVELRCDPISGHTALYWYRQSLGQGPEFLIYFQGTGAADDSGLPNDRFFAVRPEGSVSTLKIQRTERGDSAVYLCASSLRGKSYNEQFFGPGTRLTVL.

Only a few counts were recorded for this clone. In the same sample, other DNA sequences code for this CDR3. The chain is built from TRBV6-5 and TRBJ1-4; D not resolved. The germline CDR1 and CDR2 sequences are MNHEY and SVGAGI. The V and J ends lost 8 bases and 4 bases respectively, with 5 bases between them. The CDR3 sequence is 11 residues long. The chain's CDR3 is CASGSNEKLFF. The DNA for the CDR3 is TGTGCCAGCGGAAGTAATGAAAAACTGTTTTTT.

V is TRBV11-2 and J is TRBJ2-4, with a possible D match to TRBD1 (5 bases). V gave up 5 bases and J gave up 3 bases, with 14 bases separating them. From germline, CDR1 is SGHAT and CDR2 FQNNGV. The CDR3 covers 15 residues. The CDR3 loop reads CASSPLGVGKNIQYF. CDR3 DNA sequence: TGTGCCAGCAGCCCGTTAGGGGTCGGCAAAAACATTCAGTACTTC. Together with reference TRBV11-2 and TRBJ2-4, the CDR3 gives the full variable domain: EAGVAQSPRYKIIEKRQSVAFWCNPISGHATLYWYQQILGQGPKLLIQFQNNGVVDDSQLPKDRFSAERLKGVDSTLKIQPAKLEDSAVYLCASSPLGVGKNIQYFGAGTRLSVL.

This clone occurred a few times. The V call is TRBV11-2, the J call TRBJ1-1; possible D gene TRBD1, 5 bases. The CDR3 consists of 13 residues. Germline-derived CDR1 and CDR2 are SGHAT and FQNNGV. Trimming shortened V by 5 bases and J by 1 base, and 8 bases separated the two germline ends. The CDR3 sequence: CASSHGGNTEAFF. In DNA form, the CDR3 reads TGTGCCAGCAGCCACGGGGGGAACACTGAAGCTTTCTTT.

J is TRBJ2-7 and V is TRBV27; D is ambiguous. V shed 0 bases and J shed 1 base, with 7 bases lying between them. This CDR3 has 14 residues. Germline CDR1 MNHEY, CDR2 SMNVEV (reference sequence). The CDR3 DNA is TGTGCCAGCAGTTTATCCCGCGCGTCCTACGAGCAGTACTTC. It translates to CASSLSRASYEQYF.

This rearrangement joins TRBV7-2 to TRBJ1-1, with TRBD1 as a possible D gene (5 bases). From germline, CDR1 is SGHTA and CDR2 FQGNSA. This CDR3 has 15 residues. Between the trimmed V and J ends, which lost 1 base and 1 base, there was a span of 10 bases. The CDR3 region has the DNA TGTGCCAGCAGCTTAGATCGGGGGAAGAACACTGAAGCTTTCTTT. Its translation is CASSLDRGKNTEAFF.

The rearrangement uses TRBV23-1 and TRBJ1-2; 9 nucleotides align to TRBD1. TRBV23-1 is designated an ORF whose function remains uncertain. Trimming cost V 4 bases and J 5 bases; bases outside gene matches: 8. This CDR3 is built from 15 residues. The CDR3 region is CASSREGQGIYGYTF. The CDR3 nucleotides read TGCGCCAGCAGTCGGGAGGGACAGGGAATTTATGGCTACACCTTC.

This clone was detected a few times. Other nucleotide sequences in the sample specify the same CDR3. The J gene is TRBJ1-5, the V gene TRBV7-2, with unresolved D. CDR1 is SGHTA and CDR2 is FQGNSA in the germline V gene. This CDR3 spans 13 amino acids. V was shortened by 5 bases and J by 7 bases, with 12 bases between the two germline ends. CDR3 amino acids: CASSPQNGQPQHF. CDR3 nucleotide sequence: TGTGCCAGCAGCCCCCAAAACGGACAGCCCCAGCATTTT.

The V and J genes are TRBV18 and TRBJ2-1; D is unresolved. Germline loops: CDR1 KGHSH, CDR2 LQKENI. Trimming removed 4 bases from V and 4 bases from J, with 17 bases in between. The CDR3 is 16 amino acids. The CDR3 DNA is TGTGCCAGCTCACTTTACGCGCCAACCCTATACAATGAGCAGTTCTTC. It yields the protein CASSLYAPTLYNEQFF.

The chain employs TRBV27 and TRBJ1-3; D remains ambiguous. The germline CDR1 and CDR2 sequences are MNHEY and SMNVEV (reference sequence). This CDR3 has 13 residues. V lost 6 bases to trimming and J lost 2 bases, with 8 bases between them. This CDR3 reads CASRPSPGNTIYF. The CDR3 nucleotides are TGTGCCAGCAGACCATCCCCTGGAAACACCATATATTTT.

In DNA form, the CDR3 reads TGTGCCAGCAGCTTGGTCCGGTTTGAAAAACTGTTTTTT. Residues: CASSLVRFEKLFF. The chain is built from TRBV5-8 and TRBJ1-4, with D uncertain. This CDR3 is built from 13 residues. Germline V gene lookup returns CDR1 SGHTS and CDR2 YDEGEE. Trimming took off 0 bases at V and 7 bases at J, with 7 bases between the two ends.

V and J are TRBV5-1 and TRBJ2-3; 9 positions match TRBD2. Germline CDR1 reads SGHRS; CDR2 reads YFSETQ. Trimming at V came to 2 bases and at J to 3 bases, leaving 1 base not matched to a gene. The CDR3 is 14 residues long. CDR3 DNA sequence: TGCGCCAGCAGCTTTAGCGGGAGAACAGATACGCAGTATTTT. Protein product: CASSFSGRTDTQYF.

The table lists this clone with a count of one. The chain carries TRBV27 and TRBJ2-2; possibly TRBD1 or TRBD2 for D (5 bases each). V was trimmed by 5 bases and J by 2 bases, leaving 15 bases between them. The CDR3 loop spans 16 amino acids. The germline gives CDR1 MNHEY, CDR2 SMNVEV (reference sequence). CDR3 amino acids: CASSPYLGVNTGELFF. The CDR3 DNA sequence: TGTGCCAGCAGTCCCTACTTGGGGGTTAACACCGGGGAGCTGTTTTTT.